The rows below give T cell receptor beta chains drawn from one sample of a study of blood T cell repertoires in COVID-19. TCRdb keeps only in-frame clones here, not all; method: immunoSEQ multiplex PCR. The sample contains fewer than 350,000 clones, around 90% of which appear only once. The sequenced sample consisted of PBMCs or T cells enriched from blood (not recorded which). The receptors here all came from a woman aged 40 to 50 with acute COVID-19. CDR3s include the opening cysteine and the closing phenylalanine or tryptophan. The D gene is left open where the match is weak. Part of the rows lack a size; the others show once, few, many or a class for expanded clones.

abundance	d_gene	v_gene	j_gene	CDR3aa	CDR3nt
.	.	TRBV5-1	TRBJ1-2	CASSSGGQSAYGYTF	TGCGCCAGCAGCTCGGGCGGACAGTCGGCGTATGGCTACACCTTC
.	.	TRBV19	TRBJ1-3	CASSGGSGNTIYF	TGTGCCAGTAGTGGAGGATCTGGAAACACCATATATTTT
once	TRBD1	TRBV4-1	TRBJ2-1	CASSQDLWDRGPTDSYNEQFF	TGCGCCAGCAGCCAAGATCTCTGGGACAGGGGTCCGACAGACTCCTACAATGAGCAGTTCTTC
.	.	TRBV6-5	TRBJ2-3	CASTWGQPTDTQYF	TGTGCCAGCACCTGGGGCCAACCCACAGATACGCAGTATTTT
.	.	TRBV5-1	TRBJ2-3	CASSSGRGQYF	TGCGCCAGCAGCTCCGGCCGGGGGCAGTATTTT
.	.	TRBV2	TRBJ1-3	CASRQAGNTIYF	TGTGCCAGCAGACAGGCGGGAAACACCATATATTTT
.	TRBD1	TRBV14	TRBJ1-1	CASSQTGFVAFF	TGTGCCAGCAGCCAGACAGGGTTTGTCGCTTTCTTT
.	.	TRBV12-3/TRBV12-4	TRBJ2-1	CASSLARSRSEFF	TGTGCCAGCAGTTTAGCGCGATCCCGGTCGGAGTTCTTC
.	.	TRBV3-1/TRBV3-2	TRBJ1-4	CASSPGSTTNEKLFF	TGTGCCAGCAGCCCCGGGTCCACAACTAATGAAAAACTGTTTTTT
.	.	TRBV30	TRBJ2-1	CAWSPGNRNNEQFF	TGTGCCTGGAGTCCCGGGAACCGCAACAATGAGCAGTTCTTC
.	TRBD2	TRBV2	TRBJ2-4	CASSRGGSKNIQYF	TGTGCCAGCAGTCGGGGGGGATCCAAAAACATTCAGTACTTC
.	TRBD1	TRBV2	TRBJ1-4	CASSARDRDDEKLFF	TGTGCCAGCAGTGCCCGGGACAGGGATGATGAAAAACTGTTTTTT
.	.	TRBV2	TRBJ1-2	CASSDPGHNYGYTF	TGTGCCAGCAGTGACCCGGGACATAACTATGGCTACACCTTC
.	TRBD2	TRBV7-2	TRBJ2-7	CASSLELAGENEQYF	TGTGCCAGCAGCTTAGAACTAGCGGGAGAGAACGAGCAGTACTTC
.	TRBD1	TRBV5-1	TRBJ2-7	CASSLDRGAYEQYF	TGCGCCAGCAGCTTGGACAGGGGAGCGTACGAGCAGTACTTC
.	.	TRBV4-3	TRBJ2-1	CASSQDTGPRNEQFF	TGCGCCAGCAGCCAAGATACAGGGCCCAGGAATGAGCAGTTCTTC
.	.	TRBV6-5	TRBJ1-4	CASSYRGRTNEKLFF	TGTGCCAGCAGTTATAGGGGAAGGACTAATGAAAAACTGTTTTTT
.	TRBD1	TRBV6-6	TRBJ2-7	CASSTQGSYEQYF	TGTGCCAGCAGTACACAGGGGTCCTACGAGCAGTACTTC
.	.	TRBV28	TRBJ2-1	CASSFSGGGAEQFF	TGTGCCAGCAGTTTCTCTGGTGGCGGGGCTGAGCAGTTCTTC
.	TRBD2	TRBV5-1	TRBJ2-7	CASSRGGFSTSGSYEQYF	TGCGCCAGCAGCCGGGGGGGATTCAGCACTAGCGGGAGCTACGAGCAGTACTTC
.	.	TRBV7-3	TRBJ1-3	CASSLSAGAGNTIYF	TGTGCCAGCAGCTTATCTGCAGGGGCTGGAAACACCATATATTTT
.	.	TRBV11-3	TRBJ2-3	CASSPTSGTDTQYF	TGTGCCAGCAGTCCCACTTCGGGCACAGATACGCAGTATTTT
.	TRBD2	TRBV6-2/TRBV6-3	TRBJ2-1	CASSQPLAGDRQQFF	TGTGCCAGCAGCCAACCGCTAGCGGGAGATCGTCAGCAGTTCTTC
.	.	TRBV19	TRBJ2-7	CASSIDLGSEQYF	TGTGCCAGTAGTATAGATCTGGGCAGCGAGCAGTACTTC
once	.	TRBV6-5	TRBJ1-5	CASCRGLDQPQHF	TGTGCCAGCTGTAGGGGCCTTGATCAGCCCCAGCATTTT
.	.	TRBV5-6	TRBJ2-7	CASSSYYEQYF	TGTGCCAGCAGCTCCTACTACGAGCAGTACTTC
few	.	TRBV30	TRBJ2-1	CAWSLGQMNNEQFF	TGTGCCTGGAGTCTAGGACAAATGAACAATGAGCAGTTCTTC
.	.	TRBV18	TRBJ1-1	CASSPRGGAQNTEAFF	TGTGCCAGCTCACCTAGGGGGGGGGCGCAGAACACTGAAGCTTTCTTT
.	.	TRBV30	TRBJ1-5	CAWSVRPAVLQPQHF	TGTGCCTGGAGTGTAAGGCCAGCGGTTCTTCAGCCCCAGCATTTT
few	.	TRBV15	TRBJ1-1	CATSRDLEIMNTEAFF	TGTGCCACCAGCAGAGATCTGGAGATAATGAACACTGAAGCTTTCTTT
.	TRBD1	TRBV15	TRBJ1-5	CATSRGQGNQPQHF	TGTGCCACCAGCAGGGGACAGGGCAATCAGCCCCAGCATTTT
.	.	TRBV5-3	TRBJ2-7	CARSLANRDSEYEQYF	TGTGCCAGAAGCTTGGCGAATCGGGATAGTGAGTACGAGCAGTACTTC
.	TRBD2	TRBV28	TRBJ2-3	CASSLAGVNTDTQYF	TGTGCCAGCAGTTTGGCGGGGGTAAACACAGATACGCAGTATTTT